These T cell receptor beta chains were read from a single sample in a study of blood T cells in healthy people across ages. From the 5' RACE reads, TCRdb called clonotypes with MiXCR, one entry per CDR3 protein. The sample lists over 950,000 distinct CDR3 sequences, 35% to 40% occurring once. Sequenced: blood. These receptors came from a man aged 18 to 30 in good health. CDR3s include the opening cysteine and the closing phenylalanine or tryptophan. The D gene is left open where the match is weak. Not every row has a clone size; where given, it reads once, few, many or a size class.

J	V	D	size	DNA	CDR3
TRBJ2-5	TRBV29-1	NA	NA	TGCAGCGCCGAAAGTGTGGGGTCAGAGACCCAGTACTTC	CSAESVGSETQYF
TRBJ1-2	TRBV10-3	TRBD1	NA	TGTGCCATCAGTGAGAGGGGGCCGACAGGGCGAATGTTCTATGGCTACACCTTC	CAISERGPTGRMFYGYTF
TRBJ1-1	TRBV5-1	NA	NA	TGCGCCAGCAGCTGGTATCCGGAGGTGAACACTGAAGCTTTCTTT	CASSWYPEVNTEAFF
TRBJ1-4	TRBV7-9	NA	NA	TGTGCCAGCAGCTCCGTGCAGAACCCTGAAAAACTGTTTTTT	CASSSVQNPEKLFF
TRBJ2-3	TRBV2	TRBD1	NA	TGTGCCAGCAGTGAAGAGGGCAGGGGGCGATCAGATACGCAGTATTTT	CASSEEGRGRSDTQYF
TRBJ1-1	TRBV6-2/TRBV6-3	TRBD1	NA	TGTGCCAGCAGTCGGTTACCGGACAGGGGTGAAAGGCTCACTGAAGCTTTCTTT	CASSRLPDRGERLTEAFF
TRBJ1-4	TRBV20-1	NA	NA	TGCAGTGCTCCCCAGGGAGCTAATGAAAAACTGTTTTTT	CSAPQGANEKLFF
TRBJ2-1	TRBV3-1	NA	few	TGTGCCAGCATCGGAGGTAACAATGAGCAGTTCTTC	CASIGGNNEQFF
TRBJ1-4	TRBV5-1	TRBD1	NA	TGCGCCAGCAGCTGGGGACAGGGGGCGACTAATGAAAAACTGTTTTTT	CASSWGQGATNEKLFF
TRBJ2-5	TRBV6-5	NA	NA	TGTGCCAGCAGTTACTCGAGTTCAGCCGGAGAGACCCAGTACTTC	CASSYSSSAGETQYF
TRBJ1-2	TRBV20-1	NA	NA	TGCAGTGCCAGTTTAACAGGGAAACTCTATGGCTACACCTTC	CSASLTGKLYGYTF
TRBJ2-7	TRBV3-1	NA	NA	TGTGCCAGCAGCCAAGGGATGAGATACGAGCAGTACTTC	CASSQGMRYEQYF
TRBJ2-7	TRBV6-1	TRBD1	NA	TGTGCCAGCACCCGACAGGGGGCCTACAATGAGCAGTACTTC	CASTRQGAYNEQYF
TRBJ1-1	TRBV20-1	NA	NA	TGCAGTGCTAGGCTTCATGGGCGGGGAAAGACTGAAGCTTTCTTT	CSARLHGRGKTEAFF
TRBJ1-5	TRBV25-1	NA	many	TGTGCCAGCAGTGCGGACACGATTGGCAATCAGCCCCAGCATTTT	CASSADTIGNQPQHF
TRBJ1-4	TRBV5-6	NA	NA	TGTGCCAGCAGCTTGCCCCTTAATGAAAAACTGTTTTTT	CASSLPLNEKLFF
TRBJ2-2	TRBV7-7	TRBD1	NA	TGTGCCAGCAGCTTACTGGGACAGCCGAGCACCGGGGAGCTGTTTTTT	CASSLLGQPSTGELFF
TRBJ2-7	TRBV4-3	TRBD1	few	TGCGCCAGCAGCCAAAGGACAGGGCGGTCGTACGAGCAGTACTTC	CASSQRTGRSYEQYF
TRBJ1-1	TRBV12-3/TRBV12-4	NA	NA	TGTGCCAGCAGCCGAATCTCCGGGACCACTGAAGCTTTCTTT	CASSRISGTTEAFF
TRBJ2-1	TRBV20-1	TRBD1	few	TGCAGTGCCTCGAGGGGCAGGGGGTCCAGTGAGCAGTTCTTC	CSASRGRGSSEQFF
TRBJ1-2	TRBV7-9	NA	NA	TGTGCCAGCAGCCACGCTAACCCCCAGGGGAACTATGGCTACACCTTC	CASSHANPQGNYGYTF
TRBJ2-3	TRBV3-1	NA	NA	TGTGCCAGCAGCCGGGCTAGCCTACCAGATACGCAGTATTTT	CASSRASLPDTQYF
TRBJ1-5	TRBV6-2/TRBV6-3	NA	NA	TGTGCCAGCAGTTACTCGATGCGACAGGAAAGTTTTAAAAGCAATCAGCCCCAGCATTTT	CASSYSMRQESFKSNQPQHF
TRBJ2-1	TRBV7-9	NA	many	TGTGCCAGCAGCCCCACGAGCGGATCCTCCTACAATGAGCAGTTCTTC	CASSPTSGSSYNEQFF
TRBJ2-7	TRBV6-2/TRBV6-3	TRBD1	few	TGTGCCAGCAGTTACTCTAGACAGGGTAACCCTTCCTCCTACGAGCAGTACTTC	CASSYSRQGNPSSYEQYF
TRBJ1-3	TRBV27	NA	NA	TGTGCCAGCAGTCCGTTACAATCTTCGGGAAACACCATATATTTT	CASSPLQSSGNTIYF
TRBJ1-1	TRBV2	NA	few	TGTGCCAGCAGAAACACCATGAACACTGAAGCTTTCTTT	CASRNTMNTEAFF
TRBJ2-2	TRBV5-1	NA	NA	TGCGCCAGCAGCTTGAACCAACCCGACGTGGAGCTGTTTTTT	CASSLNQPDVELFF
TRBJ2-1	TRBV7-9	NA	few	TGTGCCAGCAGCTTAGACGGCGGTGAGCAGTTCTTC	CASSLDGGEQFF